Below, 12 T cell receptor beta chains from the same sample are listed, as sequenced in a study of shared clonotypes between healthy human individuals. TCRdb keeps only in-frame clones here, not all; method: immunoSEQ multiplex PCR. The profile shows 2 million to 2.5 million clones, 95% of them singletons. Sequenced: naive CD4+ T cells sorted from blood. Subset defined: CD45RA+ positively selected. The receptors were sampled from a man younger than 35 in good health.

V and J are TRBV30 and TRBJ2-7; 8 positions match TRBD2. This CDR3 comprises 14 residues. Germline V gene data show CDR1 as GTSNPN and CDR2 as SVGIG (reference sequence). Germline trimming cut 3 bases from V and 6 bases from J; bases unmatched to any gene: 10. The DNA of the CDR3 is TGTGCCTGGAGCTCTACTAGCGGAGGGGTCGAGCAGTACTTC. Translated, it gives CAWSSTSGGVEQYF.

The J gene is TRBJ2-5, the V gene TRBV5-1; D not resolved. The V end was cut by 7 bases, the J end by 7 bases, with 17 bases between. The germline CDR1 and CDR2 sequences are SGHRS and YFSETQ. This CDR3 is 13 amino acids long. The CDR3 region is CASSHGDVGTQYF. DNA of the CDR3: TGCGCCAGCTCTCATGGTGATGTAGGGACCCAGTACTTC.

In its sample, this clone was seen a few times. The chain joins TRBV27 to TRBJ1-2; D is perhaps TRBD1 (5 bases). Germline loops: CDR1 MNHEY, CDR2 SMNVEV (reference sequence). The V gene lost 3 bases and the J gene lost 2 bases, with 7 bases spanning the gap. The CDR3 runs to 13 residues. The CDR3 nucleotides read TGTGCCAGCAGTTTTGAGGGGAACTATGGCTACACCTTC. The encoded protein is CASSFEGNYGYTF.

This chain uses TRBV6-6 with TRBJ2-1, with TRBD2 identical over 7 bases. With V trimmed by 0 bases and J by 15 bases, 8 bases remained unmatched. The CDR3 contains 13 residues. Germline V gene sequence: CDR1 MNHNY, CDR2 SVGAGI (reference sequence). CDR3 sequence reads: CASSYSGLGPRFF. For the CDR3, the DNA is TGTGCCAGCAGTTACTCAGGACTAGGGCCAAGGTTCTTC.

This clone is a singleton in its sample. The rearrangement uses TRBV5-1 and TRBJ2-5; 7 bases are a match to TRBD1. V lost 0 bases and J lost 1; bases outside the gene matches: 3. The CDR3 is 15 amino acids. The V gene's germline CDR1 is SGHRS and CDR2 YFSETQ. CDR3 DNA sequence: TGCGCCAGCAGCTTGGTGGGGACAGTCCAAGAGACCCAGTACTTC. It codes for CASSLVGTVQETQYF. The full variable domain, rest sourced from reference TRBV5-1 and TRBJ2-5, is KAGVTQTPRYLIKTRGQQVTLSCSPISGHRSVSWYQQTPGQGLQFLFEYFSETQRNKGNFPGRFSGRQFSNSRSEMNVSTLELGDSALYLCASSLVGTVQETQYFGPGTRLLVL.

The chain employs TRBV2 and TRBJ2-7; 8 nucleotides line up with TRBD1. Trimming at V came to 7 bases and at J to 5 bases, leaving 10 bases not matched to a gene. CDR1 and CDR2 (germline): SNHLY, FYNNEI. The CDR3 is 14 residues long. CDR3 in DNA: TGTGCCAGCATTAGACAGGGGCTAACTGACGAGCAGTACTTC. Amino acid sequence: CASIRQGLTDEQYF.

The J gene is TRBJ2-1, the V gene TRBV29-1, with 7 bases matching TRBD2. CDR1 is SQVTM, CDR2 ANQGSEA, per germline. This CDR3 is 13 amino acids long. V lost 7 bases and J lost 0; bases outside the gene matches: 3. The CDR3: CSGAGSSYNEQFF. The DNA for the CDR3 is TGCAGCGGAGCGGGAAGCTCCTACAATGAGCAGTTCTTC.

V and J are TRBV5-1 and TRBJ2-1; a possible D gene is TRBD1 (5 bases). Germline loops: CDR1 SGHRS, CDR2 YFSETQ. The CDR3 consists of 14 residues. V was pared by 4 bases and J by 6 bases, with 14 bases between. DNA for the CDR3: TGCGCCAGCAGCCCCGTAGACAGTTTCAATGAGCAGTTCTTC. Its translation: CASSPVDSFNEQFF. Supplemented by reference TRBV5-1 and TRBJ2-1, the full variable domain reads KAGVTQTPRYLIKTRGQQVTLSCSPISGHRSVSWYQQTPGQGLQFLFEYFSETQRNKGNFPGRFSGRQFSNSRSEMNVSTLELGDSALYLCASSPVDSFNEQFFGPGTRLTVL.

The gene calls are TRBV5-1 and TRBJ2-1; D not certain. Germline assignment: CDR1 SGHRS and CDR2 YFSETQ. The CDR3 is made up of 14 amino acids. The V gene lost 0 bases and the J gene lost 6 bases, with 10 bases spanning the gap. This CDR3 reads CASSLEPIGNEQFF. As DNA, the CDR3 is TGCGCCAGCAGCTTGGAGCCGATCGGCAATGAGCAGTTCTTC.

The chain combines TRBV27 with TRBJ2-7; D uncertain. The CDR3 extends over 13 amino acids. Germline CDR1 MNHEY, CDR2 SMNVEV (reference sequence). V was trimmed by 2 bases and J by 2 bases, leaving 7 bases between them. DNA for the CDR3: TGTGCCAGCAGTTTAATGCCTCCCTACGAGCAGTACTTC. This sequence encodes CASSLMPPYEQYF.

The rearrangement joins TRBV11-2 to TRBJ2-5; TRBD1 matches 7 bases. Germline V gene sequence: CDR1 SGHAT, CDR2 FQNNGV. J was trimmed by 5 bases and V by 1 base; bases with no gene match: 10. This CDR3 has 16 residues. Written as DNA, the CDR3 is TGTGCCAGCAGCTTAGCGACAACAGGGGTCCGGGAGACCCAGTACTTC. Its protein product is CASSLATTGVRETQYF.

The chain links TRBV2 to TRBJ1-1; TRBD1 might be the D (5 bases). This CDR3 region has 16 residues. Germline values: CDR1 SNHLY, CDR2 FYNNEI. V was shortened by 6 bases and J by 5 bases, with 22 bases between the two germline ends. The CDR3 spells CASRVRSQGWGTEAFF. CDR3 DNA sequence: TGTGCCAGCAGGGTGCGATCCCAGGGATGGGGGACTGAAGCTTTCTTT.